This TCR beta chain was observed in a study of blood T cell repertoires in COVID-19. About the research overall: Collection of acute and convalescent COVID-19 samples took place in the United States, Italy and Spain. Sample material is recorded as cDNA or gDNA derived from T cells, B-cell-depleted T cells, or PBMCs.

Per the authors' pipeline: Estimation of nucleated cell counts relied on the amplification of reference gene primers. TCRdb's copy holds only in-frame clones and misses some; the assay was immunoSEQ multiplex PCR. V and J calls plus clone size are reproduced from that table; the DNA served to infer D and trimming. The sample lists roughly 70,000 clones; more than 75% were seen once. The CDR3 loop spans 15 amino acids. With V trimmed by 6 bases and J by 4 bases, 10 bases remained unmatched. Germline CDR1 reads MNHEY; CDR2 reads SVGAGI. The sequencing input was peripheral blood. The chain combines TRBV6-5 with TRBJ2-3; 7 nucleotides agree with TRBD2. The sequence derives from a man aged 45-60 years with acute or convalescent COVID-19. The CDR3 bases are TGTGCCAGCAGGGCAATTCGCGGGAGCGCAGATACGCAGTATTTT. Residues: CASRAIRGSADTQYF.